This T cell receptor beta chain derives from a study of T-cell memory formation after mild COVID-19. Regarding the study as a whole: CD8+ contracting clones occupied EMRA, while CD4+ ones occupied mainly CM and EM.

The TCR alpha and TCR beta cDNA libraries, bearing sample barcodes and UMIs, were generated by 5'RACE using constant-segment primers. Each CDR3 protein gets one entry after TCRdb re-called the 5' RACE reads with MiXCR. In the table there are 560,000 or so distinct CDR3 sequences, 15% to 20% of which are singletons. This clonotype was detected only a few times. Its antigen remains unidentified. The CDR3 loop spans 16 amino acids. V was shortened by 7 bases and J by 0 bases, with 15 bases between the two germline ends. Sequenced sample: PBMCs or a T cell subset sorted from them (not recorded which). The chain is built from TRBV12-3 or TRBV12-4 and TRBJ2-2; D might be TRBD1 (5 bases). This sequence originates from an adult woman who had mild COVID-19 (a few samples of this study predate the infection). Cell type and time point are not known. The CDR3: CASTPSGRANTGELFF. The CDR3 region has the DNA TGTGCCAGCACCCCATCGGGCAGGGCGAACACCGGGGAGCTGTTTTTT.